The 16 T cell receptor beta chains in this list originate from one sample, sequenced in a study of blood T cell repertoires in COVID-19. Sequencing was performed with immunoSEQ multiplex PCR; in TCRdb, only in-frame clones are kept and a portion is missing. There are roughly 36,000 clones in the sample; around 95% occur only once, and 4.1% lies in the top ten. The source material was peripheral blood. These receptors came from a human donor with active COVID-19. The donor label of this sample is uncertain.

This clone showed up just once. The chain carries TRBV15 and TRBJ2-1; a possible D gene is TRBD2 (5 bases). The germline V and J ends were trimmed by 0 bases and 0 bases, with 15 bases remaining between them. The CDR3 consists of 18 residues. Germline CDR1 reads LNHNV; CDR2 reads YYDKDF (reference sequence). CDR3 sequence (DNA): TGTGCCACCAGCAGAGAAGGAGGCACCCTGAGCTCCTACAATGAGCAGTTCTTC. Amino acids: CATSREGGTLSSYNEQFF.

This clone was observed a single time. The chain carries TRBV10-3 and TRBJ2-7; TRBD2 matches 10 bases. Per the germline V gene, CDR1 is ENHRY and CDR2 is SYGVKD. CDR3 length equals 14 residues. V lost 5 bases and J lost 4; bases outside the gene matches: 5. The CDR3 DNA sequence: TGTGCCATCAGTCAGCGGGAGGGGGCTTACGAGCAGTACTTC. Encoded protein: CAISQREGAYEQYF.

This clone was detected a few times. V usage is TRBV18 and J usage is TRBJ2-7, with a tentative D call TRBD1 (5 bases). Germline V CDR1 and CDR2: KGHSH, LQKENI. The CDR3 covers 15 residues. The V end was cut by 2 bases, the J end by 6 bases, with 17 bases between. DNA of the CDR3: TGTGCCAGCTCACCAGAAGGACCCAGGGTCTCCGAGCAGTACTTC. Its translation: CASSPEGPRVSEQYF.

This sequence joins TRBV12-3 or TRBV12-4 and TRBJ2-7, with 7 bases fitting TRBD2. J gave up 6 bases and V 6 bases, and 2 bases lay outside the gene matches. The CDR3 is made up of 11 amino acids. CDR3 in DNA: TGTGCCAGCAGGGGGGGGGTCGAGCAGTACTTC. Protein: CASRGGVEQYF.

The chain couples TRBV5-1 to TRBJ2-2; 8 positions match TRBD1. The germline gives CDR1 SGHRS, CDR2 YFSETQ. The CDR3 has 15 amino acids. The ends lost 4 bases at V and 5 bases at J; junction bases unmatched: 7. DNA of the CDR3: TGCGCCAGCAGCCCCCGGACAGGGTCTACCGGGGAGCTGTTTTTT. The encoded protein is CASSPRTGSTGELFF.

This clone was observed a single time. The chain joins TRBV5-1 to TRBJ2-6; 9 nucleotides line up with TRBD1. The CDR3 contains 16 residues. The V and J ends lost 3 bases and 2 bases, in that order; junction bases with no gene match: 3. CDR1 SGHRS and CDR2 YFSETQ come from the germline V gene. The CDR3 coding sequence is TGCGCCAGCAGCTCGCGACAGGGGGCTGGGGCCAACGTCCTGACTTTC. Its translation is CASSSRQGAGANVLTF.

This clone was observed once. The chain has TRBV5-1 and TRBJ2-7, with a tentative D call TRBD1 (6 bases). V gave up 1 base and J gave up 0 bases, with 11 bases separating them. The CDR3 contains 15 residues. CDR1 is SGHRS and CDR2 is YFSETQ in the germline V gene. The CDR3 nucleotides are TGCGCCAGCAGCTTGTTGACAGGCACCTCCTACGAGCAGTACTTC. This encodes CASSLLTGTSYEQYF.

The chain couples TRBV9 to TRBJ1-6; possibly TRBD1 for D (5 bases). The CDR3 runs 15 residues. Trimming stripped 4 bases from V and 7 bases from J, with 15 bases between. Germline values: CDR1 SGDLS, CDR2 YYNGEE. The DNA of the CDR3 is TGTGCCAGCAGCTACGCGGACGGACAAAATTCACCCCTCCACTTT. This gives the protein CASSYADGQNSPLHF.

The rearrangement links TRBV3-1 (or the pseudogene TRBV3-2) to TRBJ2-7; 8 bases match TRBD2. With 3 bases clipped from V and 7 bases from J, the junction kept 5 bases outside the gene matches. Germline V gives CDR1 LGHDT, CDR2 YNNKEL (reference sequence). The CDR3 extends over 13 amino acids. CDR3: CASSHGGGTEQYF. CDR3 nucleotide sequence: TGTGCCAGCAGCCATGGCGGGGGGACGGAGCAGTACTTC.

This chain connects TRBV5-1 to TRBJ1-5, with 7 bases lining up with TRBD1. In germline, CDR1 is SGHRS, CDR2 YFSETQ. V was pared by 2 bases and J by 3 bases, with 5 bases of the junction left unmatched. This CDR3 has 15 amino acids. This chain's CDR3 is CASSLITGDNQPQHF. The DNA for the CDR3 is TGCGCCAGCAGCTTAATAACAGGGGACAATCAGCCCCAGCATTTT.

The rearrangement uses TRBV7-9 and TRBJ1-1, with D uncertain. Per the germline V gene, CDR1 is SEHNR and CDR2 is FQNEAQ (reference sequence). Trimming cost V 5 bases and J 1 base, with 17 bases left between them. This CDR3 is 16 amino acids long. CDR3 sequence reads: CASSHRPGEGNTEAFF. CDR3 bases: TGTGCCAGCAGCCATCGACCGGGCGAGGGGAACACTGAAGCTTTCTTT.

The rearrangement uses TRBV27 and TRBJ2-5; 7 nucleotides align to TRBD2. The CDR3 contains 17 residues. The junction had 18 bases not matched to a gene; V was cut back by 6 bases and J by 5 bases. Per germline, CDR1 MNHEY and CDR2 SMNVEV (reference sequence). The CDR3 nucleotides are TGTGCCAGCAGACCCCATACCCGGGCCCTCGGGGGGGAGACCCAGTACTTC. It specifies CASRPHTRALGGETQYF.

CDR3 sequence: CASSLVRGEGSEQYF. In nucleotides, the CDR3 is TGTGCCAGCAGCTTAGTGCGTGGGGAGGGCTCCGAGCAGTACTTC. The rearrangement links TRBV11-1 to TRBJ2-7, with 7 positions matching TRBD2. This CDR3 spans 15 amino acids. Germline V gene data show CDR1 as SGHAT and CDR2 as FQDESV (reference sequence). The V and J ends lost 1 base and 6 bases, in that order; junction bases with no gene match: 9.

The chain recombines TRBV2 with TRBJ2-5; TRBD1 matches at 9 bases. Germline V CDR1 and CDR2: SNHLY, FYNNEI. This CDR3 is built from 13 residues. J gave up 2 bases and V 11 bases, and 6 bases lay outside the gene matches. CDR3: CAVRDREQETQYF. DNA of the CDR3: TGTGCCGTACGGGACAGGGAACAAGAGACCCAGTACTTC.

The V and J genes are TRBV3-1 (or the pseudogene TRBV3-2) and TRBJ2-3; D uncertain. V was clipped by 0 bases and J by 6 bases, with 4 bases between them. This CDR3 is built from 12 residues. Germline V lookup: CDR1 LGHDT, CDR2 YNNKEL (reference sequence). The DNA for the CDR3 is TGTGCCAGCAGCCAAGACTTGGATACGCAGTATTTT. It is translated as CASSQDLDTQYF.

The chain links TRBV2 to TRBJ2-7; D is unresolved. Germline V gene sequence: CDR1 SNHLY, CDR2 FYNNEI. The CDR3 has 12 residues. The ends were cut back, 5 bases at V and 3 bases at J, with 8 bases in the middle. Here the CDR3 reads CASSPPGYEQYF. CDR3 sequence (DNA): TGTGCCAGCAGTCCCCCCGGCTACGAGCAGTACTTC.